The source of this T cell receptor (beta chain) is a study of blood T cells in healthy people across ages. Through a sample-barcoded 5' primer and a J-beta primer mix, a second PCR was run for roughly 7 to 12 cycles. Each cDNA molecule was tagged by a template-switch adaptor that had 12 random nucleotides. TCRdb re-called the 5' RACE reads with MiXCR, one entry per CDR3 protein. Here the sample spans about 720,000 distinct CDR3 sequences, roughly 20% being singletons. Comments on this clonotype: Its antigen is still unknown.

Germline lookup yields CDR1 MNHEY and CDR2 SVGEGT. The CDR3 spans 14 residues. Trimming left V 4 bases short and J 2 bases short, with 8 bases between. The study drew donors from healthy Caucasian individuals in Russia aged about 6 to 90. The study's findings and limits: A greater number of naive CD4+ cells and higher diversity distinguished long-lived donors from aged donors.

V is TRBV6-2 or TRBV6-3 and J is TRBJ2-2, with D hard to call. The sequenced material came from blood. The origin of this receptor is a man in his 70s in good health. CDR3 DNA: TGTGCCAGCAGTTCCCTCCGAAACACCGGGGAGCTGTTTTTT. Protein sequence: CASSSLRNTGELFF.